This T cell receptor beta chain was identified during a study of cytomegalovirus exposure and HLA in healthy donors. Whole-study findings and limits: Relative to equally common others, HLA-associated TCR beta chains showed greater clonal expansion in a later analysis.

Trimming removed 3 bases from V and 2 bases from J, with 11 bases in between. Germline V gives CDR1 ENHRY, CDR2 SYGVKD. The CDR3 contains 14 residues. As concerns this clone: Its specificity is not known.

PCR amplification relied on 60 Vbeta primers (plus 13 Jbeta primers). TCRdb's table, derived via immunoSEQ multiplex PCR, lists solely in-frame clones and lacks some. The data include about 62,000 clones; the top ten clones carry 4% to 5.5%. Sequenced sample: PBMCs. The source is a man aged 25-45 years in good health and CMV-seropositive. This rearrangement joins TRBV10-3 to TRBJ2-7; weak D call: TRBD1 (6 bases). The CDR3 protein is CAISDTGSAYEQYF. CDR3 sequence (DNA): TGTGCCATCAGTGACACAGGGAGTGCCTACGAGCAGTACTTC.